The 26 T cell receptor beta chains below all came from one sample that was sequenced in a study of control samples from healthy donors and cancer patients (dated by TCRdb to 2020 to 2022). Libraries were built with the immunoSEQ multiplex PCR assay. TCRdb obtained this table from immuneACCESS and retained in-frame rearrangements with V and J assigned. These tables miss some clones; where compared with another copy, unresolved V genes account for less than half of the shortfall, and the remainder is unexplained. The sample table lists about 65,000 clones, around nine tenths of them with a count of one. The biggest ten clones account for more than 1% of the sample. The sequencing sample was made of PBMCs. These receptors originate from a woman between 50 and 59 years old with colorectal cancer.

The V and J genes are TRBV10-3 and TRBJ2-3, with 11 bases lining up with TRBD2. V lost 8 bases and J lost 1; bases outside the gene matches: 2. CDR3 length: 14 amino acids. Germline V lookup: CDR1 ENHRY, CDR2 SYGVKD. Here the CDR3 DNA reads TGTGCCATCGGGACTAGCGGTGGCACAGATACGCAGTATTTT. Its translation is CAIGTSGGTDTQYF.

CDR3 nucleotides: TGTGCCAGCAGTACAGGGGGAGGAGGTAATGAAAAACTGTTTTTT. Protein sequence: CASSTGGGGNEKLFF. The chain joins TRBV28 to TRBJ1-4; 8 nucleotides align to TRBD1. CDR1 MDHEN and CDR2 SYDVKM come from the germline V gene. V shed 5 bases and J 4 bases; nucleotides not matched to a gene: 6. The CDR3 covers 15 residues.

The chain has TRBV12-3 or TRBV12-4 and TRBJ2-1; D possibly corresponds to TRBD2 (5 bases). V was trimmed by 6 bases and J by 9 bases, leaving 15 bases between them. There are 13 residues in the CDR3. This CDR3 reads CASSTGGFGEQFF. The CDR3 DNA reads as TGTGCCAGCAGCACTGGAGGTTTCGGTGAGCAGTTCTTC.

V usage is TRBV5-4 and J usage is TRBJ2-3; 8 nucleotides agree with TRBD1. This CDR3 has 15 amino acids. Germline V CDR1 and CDR2: SGHNT, YYREEE (reference sequence). With 4 bases clipped from V and 5 bases from J, the junction kept 9 bases outside the gene matches. CDR3 coding DNA: TGTGCCAGCAGCGTACTTGACAGGGGCAGAGATACGCAGTATTTT. This translates into CASSVLDRGRDTQYF.

The rearrangement uses TRBV6-6 and TRBJ2-3; 7 bases align to TRBD2. After removal of 6 bases from V and 1 base from J, the junction contained 10 bases not matched to a gene. The germline gives CDR1 MNHNY, CDR2 SVGAGI (reference sequence). The CDR3 covers 16 residues. CDR3 sequence reads: CASSLVRGVGTDTQYF. CDR3 sequence (DNA): TGTGCCAGCAGCCTCGTTCGGGGGGTCGGCACAGATACGCAGTATTTT.

This chain links TRBV5-1 with TRBJ2-5; D perhaps matches TRBD1 (5 bases). This CDR3 has 16 residues. Germline CDR1 reads SGHRS; CDR2 reads YFSETQ. Trimming removed 0 bases from V and 5 bases from J, with 17 bases in between. The CDR3 DNA follows: TGCGCCAGCAGCTTGGGAAGGGGCGCGGATGGGGAGACCCAGTACTTC. It is translated as CASSLGRGADGETQYF.

The V gene is TRBV7-8, the J gene TRBJ2-7; 9 bases line up with TRBD2. CDR3 length equals 16 residues. Germline values: CDR1 SGHVS, CDR2 FQNEAQ. V dropped 4 bases and J dropped 1; count of bases not matched to a gene: 8. The CDR3 DNA reads TGTGCCAGCAGCTCGTACCCAGCGGGGGGATCCTACGAGCAGTACTTC. Protein: CASSSYPAGGSYEQYF.

V gene TRBV11-1 combines with J gene TRBJ1-5; D gene uncertain. The germline V gene has CDR1 SGHAT and CDR2 FQDESV (reference sequence). The CDR3 extends over 13 amino acids. The V and J ends lost 5 bases and 9 bases respectively, with 14 bases between them. The CDR3 DNA reads as TGTGCCAGCAGCCTCGACGGCCTGGGGCCCCAGCATTTT. Translation gives CASSLDGLGPQHF.

This chain links TRBV9 with TRBJ1-6; D not resolved. Looked up from germline, CDR1 is SGDLS and CDR2 is YYNGEE. The CDR3 is 14 amino acids. V was cut by 4 bases and J by 7 bases, with 12 bases left in between. CDR3 protein: CASSPSGENSPLHF. For the CDR3, the DNA is TGTGCCAGCAGCCCCAGTGGGGAGAATTCACCCCTCCACTTT. The complete variable domain, with remaining parts taken from reference TRBV9 and TRBJ1-6, reads DSGVTQTPKHLITATGQRVTLRCSPRSGDLSVYWYQQSLDQGLQFLIQYYNGEERAKGNILERFSAQQFPDLHSELNLSSLELGDSALYFCASSPSGENSPLHFGNGTRLTVT.

As DNA, the CDR3 is TGTGCCAGCAGCCAAGCCGGGGACAGGCTACTAAGGGATACGCAGTATTTT. It encodes CASSQAGDRLLRDTQYF. The rearrangement joins TRBV14 to TRBJ2-3, with 8 bases identical to TRBD1. The CDR3 has 17 amino acids. CDR1 and CDR2 from the germline V gene are SGHDN and FVKESK. The V and J ends lost 1 base and 6 bases, in that order; junction bases with no gene match: 12. Complete variable domain (other parts from reference TRBV14 and TRBJ2-3): EAGVTQFPSHSVIEKGQTVTLRCDPISGHDNLYWYRRVMGKEIKFLLHFVKESKQDESGMPNNRFLAERTGGTYSTLKVQPAELEDSGVYFCASSQAGDRLLRDTQYFGPGTRLTVL.

The chain employs TRBV12-3 or TRBV12-4 and TRBJ2-5; weak D call: TRBD1 (6 bases). There are 12 residues in the CDR3. V lost 4 bases, J lost 6 bases, and 9 bases lay in between. CDR3 DNA sequence: TGTGCCAGCAGTTATACAGGGAAGACCCAGTACTTC. It translates to CASSYTGKTQYF.

On this clone: The sample contains more than one DNA sequence encoding this CDR3. V is TRBV6-5 and J is TRBJ1-5, with D hard to call. There are 14 residues in the CDR3. With 0 bases removed from V and 6 bases from J, the gap between germline ends came to 9 bases. Germline values: CDR1 MNHEY, CDR2 SVGAGI. Written as DNA, the CDR3 is TGTGCCAGCAGTTACTCTAAGTGGGGTCAGCCCCAGCATTTT. Translated, it gives CASSYSKWGQPQHF.

The V call is TRBV5-5, the J call TRBJ1-4; 9 nucleotides line up with TRBD1. From germline, CDR1 is SGHKS and CDR2 YYEKEE (reference sequence). Trimming removed 4 bases from V and 6 bases from J; junction bases left unmatched: 13. There are 17 residues in the CDR3. CDR3 DNA sequence: TGTGCCAGCAGCCCGAGGCTAAGGACAGGGGTTCATGAAAAACTGTTTTTT. This translates into CASSPRLRTGVHEKLFF.

The chain joins TRBV4-1 to TRBJ2-7; D ambiguous. Trimming stripped 0 bases from V and 1 base from J, with 10 bases between. Germline V gene lookup returns CDR1 MGHRA and CDR2 YSYEKL. The CDR3 length is 15 residues. The CDR3 DNA reads TGCGCCAGCAGCCAAGATTTATACGTTTCCTACGAGCAGTACTTC. Protein product: CASSQDLYVSYEQYF.

This chain links TRBV5-1 with TRBJ1-4; 10 bases align to TRBD1. The CDR3 runs to 14 residues. The junction had 4 bases not matched to a gene; V was cut back by 3 bases and J by 8 bases. Germline V gene data show CDR1 as SGHRS and CDR2 as YFSETQ. CDR3 nucleotides: TGCGCCAGCAGCTCGGGACAGGGGAGAGAAAAACTGTTTTTT. Its protein is CASSSGQGREKLFF.

V and J are TRBV7-8 and TRBJ1-2, with 7 bases lining up with TRBD1. The CDR3 contains 14 residues. The ends lost 0 bases at V and 5 bases at J; junction bases unmatched: 3. Germline V gene sequence: CDR1 SGHVS, CDR2 FQNEAQ. The CDR3 DNA sequence: TGTGCCAGCAGCTTAGCGCAGGGGGGGTATGGCTACACCTTC. It codes for CASSLAQGGYGYTF.

The chain links TRBV27 to TRBJ1-6; D is possibly TRBD1 (5 bases). The CDR3 runs 15 residues. V lost 5 bases and J 7 bases, leaving 15 bases between the germline ends. Germline V gene sequence: CDR1 MNHEY, CDR2 SMNVEV (reference sequence). CDR3 region: CASSLLTGGNSPLHF. The DNA for the CDR3 is TGTGCCAGCAGTCTTTTAACGGGGGGAAATTCACCCCTCCACTTT.

The chain employs TRBV30 and TRBJ1-2; a weak D match, TRBD1 (5 bases). CDR3 length: 13 amino acids. V dropped 2 bases and J dropped 8 bases, with 15 bases sitting between them. The germline V gene has CDR1 GTSNPN and CDR2 SVGIG (reference sequence). The CDR3 is CAWSSGPGRGYTF. The CDR3 DNA reads as TGTGCCTGGAGTTCCGGTCCGGGGCGAGGCTACACCTTC. The full variable domain, its missing parts supplied by reference TRBV30 and TRBJ1-2, is SQTIHQWPATLVQPVGSPLSLECTVEGTSNPNLYWYRQAAGRGLQLLFYSVGIGQISSEVPQNLSASRPQDRQFILSSKKLLLSDSGFYLCAWSSGPGRGYTFGSGTRLTVV.

This clone was detected once. The rearrangement links TRBV7-9 to TRBJ1-2; D gene ambiguous. The CDR3 spans 16 residues. Trimming removed 4 bases at V and 0 bases at J, with 15 bases between. Germline loops: CDR1 SEHNR, CDR2 FQNEAQ (reference sequence). The chain's CDR3 is CASSYGVAGPNYGYTF. The CDR3 coding sequence is TGTGCCAGCAGCTATGGGGTGGCAGGCCCTAACTATGGCTACACCTTC.

CDR3 nucleotides: TGTGCCAGCAGGACAGTGGGTTATGGCTACACCTTC. Protein sequence: CASRTVGYGYTF. The chain joins TRBV2 to TRBJ1-2; possible D gene TRBD1, 5 bases. Between the trimmed V and J ends, which lost 6 bases and 5 bases, there was a span of 10 bases. This CDR3 has 12 amino acids. The V gene's germline CDR1 is SNHLY and CDR2 FYNNEI.

CDR3 sequence (DNA): TGTGCCAGCAGCTGGGACAGGGAGACTGAAGCTTTCTTT. Amino acids: CASSWDRETEAFF. This chain links TRBV11-1 with TRBJ1-1; 9 nucleotides agree with TRBD1. Germline V lookup: CDR1 SGHAT, CDR2 FQDESV (reference sequence). The CDR3 totals 13 residues. J lost 5 bases, V lost 4 bases, and 2 bases had no gene match.

The gene calls are TRBV2 and TRBJ1-5; no definite D call. Germline loops: CDR1 SNHLY, CDR2 FYNNEI. The CDR3 length is 14 residues. Trimming stripped 2 bases from V and 2 bases from J, with 7 bases between. The CDR3 is CASSESRRNQPQHF. The CDR3 bases are TGTGCCAGCAGTGAATCCCGGCGCAATCAGCCCCAGCATTTT.

The V call is TRBV7-3, the J call TRBJ2-7; 7 bases agree with TRBD1. Germline V gene sequence: CDR1 SGHTA, CDR2 FQGTGA. The V segment lost 1 base and the J segment 0 bases; nucleotides outside the gene matches: 6. The CDR3 runs to 16 residues. The CDR3 region is CASSLRGGDSSYEQYF. CDR3 nucleotide sequence: TGTGCCAGCAGCTTAAGAGGGGGCGACAGCTCCTACGAGCAGTACTTC.

The V and J genes are TRBV7-9 and TRBJ1-4, with D perhaps matching TRBD1 (6 bases). Trimming shortened V by 6 bases and J by 1 base, and 15 bases separated the two germline ends. The germline gives CDR1 SEHNR, CDR2 FQNEAQ (reference sequence). The length of the CDR3 is 16 residues. CDR3 DNA: TGTGCCAGCAGTCCGCTCACAGGGATAACTAATGAAAAACTGTTTTTT. Translated, it gives CASSPLTGITNEKLFF.

The chain combines TRBV25-1 with TRBJ2-7; D may correspond to TRBD1 or TRBD2 (5 bases each). Trimming cost V 2 bases and J 7 bases, with 12 bases left between them. CDR1 is MGHDK and CDR2 is SYGVNS in the germline V gene. The CDR3 totals 13 residues. CDR3 region: CASSEGSGREQYF. The CDR3 nucleotides read TGTGCCAGCAGTGAAGGTTCGGGGCGGGAGCAGTACTTC.

This clone appeared once. The chain uses TRBV3-1 (or the pseudogene TRBV3-2) and TRBJ1-2; tentatively, D is TRBD1 (5 bases). Germline lookup yields CDR1 LGHDT and CDR2 YNNKEL (reference sequence). V lost 0 bases and J lost 4, with 15 bases in between. The CDR3 is 16 amino acids. The chain's CDR3 is CASSQDLGVSTYGYTF. The CDR3 DNA follows: TGTGCCAGCAGCCAAGATCTGGGGGTTTCGACCTATGGCTACACCTTC.